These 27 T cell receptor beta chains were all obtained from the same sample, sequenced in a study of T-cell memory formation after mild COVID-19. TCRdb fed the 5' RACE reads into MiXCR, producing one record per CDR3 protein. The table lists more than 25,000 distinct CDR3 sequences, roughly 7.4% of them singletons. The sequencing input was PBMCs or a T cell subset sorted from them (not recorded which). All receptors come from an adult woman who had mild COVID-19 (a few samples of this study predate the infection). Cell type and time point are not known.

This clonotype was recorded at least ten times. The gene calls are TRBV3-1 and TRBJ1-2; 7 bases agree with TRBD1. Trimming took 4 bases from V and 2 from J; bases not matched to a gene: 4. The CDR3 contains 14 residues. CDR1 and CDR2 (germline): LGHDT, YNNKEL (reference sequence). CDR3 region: CASSPGQANYGYTF. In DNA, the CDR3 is TGTGCCAGCAGCCCCGGACAGGCAAACTATGGCTACACCTTC.

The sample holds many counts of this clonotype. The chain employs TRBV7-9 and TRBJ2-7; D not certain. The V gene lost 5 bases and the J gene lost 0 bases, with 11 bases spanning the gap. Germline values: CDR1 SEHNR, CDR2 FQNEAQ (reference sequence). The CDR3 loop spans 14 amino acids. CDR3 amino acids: CASSRWTSSYEQYF. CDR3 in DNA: TGTGCCAGCAGCCGATGGACGAGCTCCTACGAGCAGTACTTC.

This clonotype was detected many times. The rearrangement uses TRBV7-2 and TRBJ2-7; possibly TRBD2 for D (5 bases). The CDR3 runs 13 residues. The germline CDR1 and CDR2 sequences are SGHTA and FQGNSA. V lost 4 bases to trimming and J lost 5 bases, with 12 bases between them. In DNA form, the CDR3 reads TGTGCCAGCAGCTACCCCGGGATCGACGAGCAGTACTTC. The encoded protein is CASSYPGIDEQYF.

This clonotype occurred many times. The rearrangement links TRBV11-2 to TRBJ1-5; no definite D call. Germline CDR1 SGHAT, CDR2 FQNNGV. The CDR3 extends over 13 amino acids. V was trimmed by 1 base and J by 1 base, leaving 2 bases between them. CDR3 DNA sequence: TGTGCCAGCAGCTTAGTGAGCAATCAGCCCCAGCATTTT. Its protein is CASSLVSNQPQHF.

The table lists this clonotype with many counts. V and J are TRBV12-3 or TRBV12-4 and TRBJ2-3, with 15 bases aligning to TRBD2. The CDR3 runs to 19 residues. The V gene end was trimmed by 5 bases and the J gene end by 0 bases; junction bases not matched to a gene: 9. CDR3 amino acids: CASSTGTSGGTYSTDTQYF. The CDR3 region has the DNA TGTGCCAGCAGTACGGGGACTAGCGGGGGGACTTATAGCACAGATACGCAGTATTTT.

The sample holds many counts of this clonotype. CDR3 bases: TGTGCCAGCAGCTTACGAGCGACCGAGCAGTACTTC. It codes for CASSLRATEQYF. The chain combines TRBV11-1 with TRBJ2-7; no clear D. From germline, CDR1 is SGHAT and CDR2 FQDESV (reference sequence). Trimming cost V 2 bases and J 6 bases, with 8 bases left between them. The length of the CDR3 is 12 residues.

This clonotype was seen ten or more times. In DNA form, the CDR3 reads TGTGCCAGCAGCGTTACAGTCTACGAGCAGTACTTC. As protein: CASSVTVYEQYF. The chain employs TRBV2 and TRBJ2-7; D gene ambiguous. Per germline, CDR1 SNHLY and CDR2 FYNNEI. The length of the CDR3 is 12 residues. V was pared by 6 bases and J by 3 bases, with 9 bases between.

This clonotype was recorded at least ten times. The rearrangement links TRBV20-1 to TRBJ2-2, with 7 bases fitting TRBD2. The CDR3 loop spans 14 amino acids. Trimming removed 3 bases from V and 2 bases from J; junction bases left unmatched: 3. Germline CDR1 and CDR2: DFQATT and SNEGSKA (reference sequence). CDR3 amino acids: CSASASGNTGELFF. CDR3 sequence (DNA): TGCAGTGCTAGTGCTAGCGGTAACACCGGGGAGCTGTTTTTT.

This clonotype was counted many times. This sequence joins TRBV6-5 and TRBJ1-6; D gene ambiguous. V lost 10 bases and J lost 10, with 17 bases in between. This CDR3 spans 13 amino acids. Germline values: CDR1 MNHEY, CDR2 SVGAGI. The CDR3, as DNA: TGTGCCACCCACGGCGAACCAGGATCACCCCTCCACTTT. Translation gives CATHGEPGSPLHF.

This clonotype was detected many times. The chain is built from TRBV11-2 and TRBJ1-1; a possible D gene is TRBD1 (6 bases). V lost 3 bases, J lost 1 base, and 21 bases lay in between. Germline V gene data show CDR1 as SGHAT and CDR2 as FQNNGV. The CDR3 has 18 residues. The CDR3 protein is CASSFRTLSVQGNTEAFF. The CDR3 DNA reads TGTGCCAGCAGCTTTAGGACTTTAAGCGTACAGGGGAACACTGAAGCTTTCTTT. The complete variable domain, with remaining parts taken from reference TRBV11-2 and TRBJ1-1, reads EAGVAQSPRYKIIEKRQSVAFWCNPISGHATLYWYQQILGQGPKLLIQFQNNGVVDDSQLPKDRFSAERLKGVDSTLKIQPAKLEDSAVYLCASSFRTLSVQGNTEAFFGQGTRLTVV.

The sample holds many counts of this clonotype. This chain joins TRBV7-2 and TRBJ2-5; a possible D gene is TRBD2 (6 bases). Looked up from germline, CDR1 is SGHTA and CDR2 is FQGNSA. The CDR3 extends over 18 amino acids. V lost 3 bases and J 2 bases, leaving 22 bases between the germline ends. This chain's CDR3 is CASSFKGVEASVQETQYF. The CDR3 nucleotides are TGTGCCAGCAGCTTCAAAGGCGTGGAGGCTAGCGTACAAGAGACCCAGTACTTC.

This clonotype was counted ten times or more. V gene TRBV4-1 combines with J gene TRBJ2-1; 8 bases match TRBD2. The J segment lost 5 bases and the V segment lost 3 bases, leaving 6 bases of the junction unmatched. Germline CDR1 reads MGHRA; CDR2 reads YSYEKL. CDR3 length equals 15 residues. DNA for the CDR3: TGCGCCAGCAGCCACCTCGTAGCGGGGAACAATGAGCAGTTCTTC. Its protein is CASSHLVAGNNEQFF.

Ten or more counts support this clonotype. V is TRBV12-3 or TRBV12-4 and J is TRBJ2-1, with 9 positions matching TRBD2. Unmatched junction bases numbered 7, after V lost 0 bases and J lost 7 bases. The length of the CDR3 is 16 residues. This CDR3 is CASSLALAGAGNEQFF. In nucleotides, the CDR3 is TGTGCCAGCAGTTTAGCACTAGCGGGCGCCGGGAATGAGCAGTTCTTC.

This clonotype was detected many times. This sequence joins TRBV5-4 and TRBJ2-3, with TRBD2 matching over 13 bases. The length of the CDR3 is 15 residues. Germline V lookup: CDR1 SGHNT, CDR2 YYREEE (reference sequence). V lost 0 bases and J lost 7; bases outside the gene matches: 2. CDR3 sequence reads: CASSLEGTSGNTQYF. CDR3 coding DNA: TGTGCCAGCAGCTTGGAGGGGACTAGCGGGAATACGCAGTATTTT.

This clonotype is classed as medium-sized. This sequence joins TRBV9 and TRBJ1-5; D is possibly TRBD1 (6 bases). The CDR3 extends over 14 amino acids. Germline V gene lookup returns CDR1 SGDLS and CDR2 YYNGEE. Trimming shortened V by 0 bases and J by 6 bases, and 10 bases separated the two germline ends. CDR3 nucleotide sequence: TGTGCCAGCAGCGTAGGGCCAGGGGCTCAGCCCCAGCATTTT. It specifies CASSVGPGAQPQHF. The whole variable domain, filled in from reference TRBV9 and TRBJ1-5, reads DSGVTQTPKHLITATGQRVTLRCSPRSGDLSVYWYQQSLDQGLQFLIQYYNGEERAKGNILERFSAQQFPDLHSELNLSSLELGDSALYFCASSVGPGAQPQHFGDGTRLSIL.

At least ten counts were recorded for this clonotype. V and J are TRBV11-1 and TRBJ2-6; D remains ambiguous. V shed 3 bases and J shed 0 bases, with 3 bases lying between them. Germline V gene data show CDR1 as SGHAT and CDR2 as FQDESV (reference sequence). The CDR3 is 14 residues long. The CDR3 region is CASSLVSGANVLTF. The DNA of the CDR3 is TGTGCCAGCAGCTTGGTCTCTGGGGCCAACGTCCTGACTTTC.

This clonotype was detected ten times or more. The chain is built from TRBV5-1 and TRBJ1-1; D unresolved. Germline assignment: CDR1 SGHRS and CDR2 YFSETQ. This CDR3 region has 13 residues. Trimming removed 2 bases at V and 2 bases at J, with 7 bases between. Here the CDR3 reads CASSFEPNTEAFF. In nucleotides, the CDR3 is TGCGCCAGCAGCTTCGAGCCTAACACTGAAGCTTTCTTT.

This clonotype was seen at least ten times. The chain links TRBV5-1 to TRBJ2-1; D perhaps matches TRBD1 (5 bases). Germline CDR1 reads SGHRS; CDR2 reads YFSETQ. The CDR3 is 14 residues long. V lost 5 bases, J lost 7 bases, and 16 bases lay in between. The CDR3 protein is CASRRQGMGNEQFF. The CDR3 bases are TGCGCCAGCAGACGTCAGGGAATGGGAAATGAGCAGTTCTTC. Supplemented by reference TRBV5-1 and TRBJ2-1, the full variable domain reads KAGVTQTPRYLIKTRGQQVTLSCSPISGHRSVSWYQQTPGQGLQFLFEYFSETQRNKGNFPGRFSGRQFSNSRSEMNVSTLELGDSALYLCASRRQGMGNEQFFGPGTRLTVL.

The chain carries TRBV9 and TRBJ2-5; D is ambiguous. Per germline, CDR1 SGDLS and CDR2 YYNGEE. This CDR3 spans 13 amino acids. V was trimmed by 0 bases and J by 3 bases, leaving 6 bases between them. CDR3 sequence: CASSVGTEETQYF. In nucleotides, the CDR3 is TGTGCCAGCAGCGTAGGGACGGAAGAGACCCAGTACTTC.

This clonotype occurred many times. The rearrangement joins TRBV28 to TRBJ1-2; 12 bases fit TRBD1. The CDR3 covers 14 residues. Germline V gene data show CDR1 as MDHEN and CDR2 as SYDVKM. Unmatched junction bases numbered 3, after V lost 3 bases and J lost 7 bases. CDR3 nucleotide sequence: TGTGCCAGCAGTTTGGGACAGGGGGCTTTTGGCTACACCTTC. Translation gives CASSLGQGAFGYTF.

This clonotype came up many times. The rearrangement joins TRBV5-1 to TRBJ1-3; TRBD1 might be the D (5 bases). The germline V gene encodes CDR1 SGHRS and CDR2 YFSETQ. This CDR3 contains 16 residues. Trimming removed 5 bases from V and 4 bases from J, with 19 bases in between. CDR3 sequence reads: CASREGSSTSGNTIYF. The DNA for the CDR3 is TGCGCCAGCAGGGAGGGGTCCTCAACGTCAGGAAACACCATATATTTT.

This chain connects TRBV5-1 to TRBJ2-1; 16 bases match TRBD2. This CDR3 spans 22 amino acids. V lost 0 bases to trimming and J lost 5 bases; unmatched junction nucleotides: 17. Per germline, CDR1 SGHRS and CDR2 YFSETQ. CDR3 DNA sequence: TGCGCCAGCAGCTTGGACCCCAAAGGGACTAGCGGGAGGGCCTTCCCGGACAATGAGCAGTTCTTC. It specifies CASSLDPKGTSGRAFPDNEQFF. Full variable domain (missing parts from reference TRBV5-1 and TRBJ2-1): KAGVTQTPRYLIKTRGQQVTLSCSPISGHRSVSWYQQTPGQGLQFLFEYFSETQRNKGNFPGRFSGRQFSNSRSEMNVSTLELGDSALYLCASSLDPKGTSGRAFPDNEQFFGPGTRLTVL.

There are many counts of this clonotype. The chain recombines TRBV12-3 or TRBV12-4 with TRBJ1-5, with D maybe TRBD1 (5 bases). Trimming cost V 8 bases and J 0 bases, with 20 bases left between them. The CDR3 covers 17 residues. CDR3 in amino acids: CASRLGVAGYSNQPQHF. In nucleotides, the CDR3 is TGTGCCAGCCGCCTGGGGGTGGCGGGATATAGCAATCAGCCCCAGCATTTT.

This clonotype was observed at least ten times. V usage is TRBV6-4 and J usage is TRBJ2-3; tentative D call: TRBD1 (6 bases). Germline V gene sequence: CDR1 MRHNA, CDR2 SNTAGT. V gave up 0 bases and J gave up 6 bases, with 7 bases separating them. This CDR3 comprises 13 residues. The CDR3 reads CASSDSQGDTQYF. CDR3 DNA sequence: TGTGCCAGCAGTGACTCCCAGGGGGATACGCAGTATTTT.

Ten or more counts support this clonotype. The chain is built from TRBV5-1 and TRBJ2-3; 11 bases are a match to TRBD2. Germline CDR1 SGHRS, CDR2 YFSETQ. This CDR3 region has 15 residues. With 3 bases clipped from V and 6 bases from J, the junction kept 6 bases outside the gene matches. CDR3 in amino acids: CASSSLAGGGDTQYF. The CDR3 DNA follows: TGCGCCAGCAGCTCCTTAGCGGGAGGGGGTGATACGCAGTATTTT.

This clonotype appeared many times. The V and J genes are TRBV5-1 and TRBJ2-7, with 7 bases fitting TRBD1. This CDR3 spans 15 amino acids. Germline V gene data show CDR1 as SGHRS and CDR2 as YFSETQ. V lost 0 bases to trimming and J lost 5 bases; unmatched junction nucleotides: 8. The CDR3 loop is CASSLAEGAAHEQYF. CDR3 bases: TGCGCCAGCAGCTTGGCCGAGGGGGCGGCCCACGAGCAGTACTTC.

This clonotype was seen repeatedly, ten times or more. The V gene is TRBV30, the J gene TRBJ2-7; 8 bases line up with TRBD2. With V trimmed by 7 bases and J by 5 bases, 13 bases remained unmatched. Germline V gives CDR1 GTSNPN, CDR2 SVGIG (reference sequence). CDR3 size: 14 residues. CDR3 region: CASSLAGHSNEQYF. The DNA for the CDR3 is TGTGCCTCCTCTTTAGCGGGACATTCTAACGAGCAGTACTTC. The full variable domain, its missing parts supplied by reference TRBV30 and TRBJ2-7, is SQTIHQWPATLVQPVGSPLSLECTVEGTSNPNLYWYRQAAGRGLQLLFYSVGIGQISSEVPQNLSASRPQDRQFILSSKKLLLSDSGFYLCASSLAGHSNEQYFGPGTRLTVT.